The 20 T cell receptor beta chains listed next were all sequenced from one sample in a study of cytomegalovirus exposure and HLA in healthy donors. A multiplex PCR was run with 60 Vbeta primers and 13 Jbeta primers. Only in-frame clones appear in the TCRdb table, and some are missing; sequencing was by immunoSEQ multiplex PCR. Found here are fewer than 90,000 clones, 70% of them singletons; the top ten hold 8.5% to 10%. Sequences were obtained from PBMCs. The source of these receptors is a woman aged 50 to 60 in good health and CMV-seropositive.

The chain has TRBV6-1 and TRBJ1-4; D might be TRBD1 (6 bases). The CDR3 is made up of 14 amino acids. Trimming removed 7 bases from V and 6 bases from J, with 15 bases in between. Germline assignment: CDR1 MNHNS and CDR2 SASEGT. Written as DNA, the CDR3 is TGTGCCAGCACCGGTACAGGGTTTGATGAAAAACTGTTTTTT. Its protein is CASTGTGFDEKLFF.

J is TRBJ1-3 and V is TRBV7-6; D call uncertain. CDR3 length: 17 amino acids. Trimming left V 1 base short and J 8 bases short, with 21 bases between. Germline V CDR1 and CDR2: SGHVS, FNYEAQ. The DNA for the CDR3 is TGTGCCAGCAGCTTAGGTTGGGCAGTTTTAGATTCGGACACCATATATTTT. Protein sequence: CASSLGWAVLDSDTIYF.

This rearrangement joins TRBV4-3 to TRBJ1-4; D unresolved. CDR3 length: 18 amino acids. Germline loops: CDR1 LGHNA, CDR2 YSLEER. The V end was cut by 0 bases, the J end by 5 bases, with 19 bases between. The CDR3 protein is CASSQDPVGGQENEKLFF. For the CDR3, the DNA is TGCGCCAGCAGCCAAGATCCTGTGGGTGGGCAGGAAAATGAAAAACTGTTTTTT.

The V call is TRBV5-1, the J call TRBJ2-1; 10 bases fit TRBD2. The CDR3 has 16 amino acids. Trimming cost V 2 bases and J 5 bases; bases outside gene matches: 7. Germline lookup yields CDR1 SGHRS and CDR2 YFSETQ. The CDR3 region is CASSFTGLAADNEQFF. CDR3 nucleotides: TGCGCCAGCAGCTTTACAGGACTAGCGGCGGACAATGAGCAGTTCTTC.

The V gene is TRBV7-3, the J gene TRBJ2-5, with D possibly being TRBD1 (7 bases). Germline lookup yields CDR1 SGHTA and CDR2 FQGTGA. The CDR3 is 15 residues long. The V end lost 5 bases, the J end lost 4 bases, and 17 bases lay between the germline ends. For the CDR3, the DNA is TGTGCCAGCAGCGTCCGACAGGGACTCGGAGAGACCCAGTACTTC. This translates into CASSVRQGLGETQYF.

V usage is TRBV18 and J usage is TRBJ1-1; TRBD1 might be the D (6 bases). Germline V gene data show CDR1 as KGHSH and CDR2 as LQKENI. Trimming cost V 1 base and J 1 base, with 19 bases left between them. This CDR3 has 18 amino acids. CDR3 amino acids: CASSPLGPTRGRNTEAFF. Here the CDR3 DNA reads TGTGCCAGCTCACCACTTGGTCCTACCAGGGGTAGGAACACTGAAGCTTTCTTT.

The V and J genes are TRBV2 and TRBJ2-7; 9 nucleotides line up with TRBD1. The trim removed 6 bases at V and 3 bases at J, leaving 9 bases unmatched. The CDR3 is 15 residues long. Germline V gives CDR1 SNHLY, CDR2 FYNNEI. The CDR3 nucleotides read TGTGCCAGCAGGGTCAAAACAGGGGGCAACTACGAGCAGTACTTC. Protein sequence: CASRVKTGGNYEQYF.

This chain joins TRBV2 and TRBJ1-3, with D tentatively TRBD1 (6 bases). CDR1 is SNHLY and CDR2 is FYNNEI in the germline V gene. V lost 10 bases, J lost 0 bases, and 13 bases lay in between. The CDR3 runs to 14 residues. The DNA for the CDR3 is TGTGCCACCCTACGGACAGCCTCTGGAAACACCATATATTTT. Translation gives CATLRTASGNTIYF.

V usage is TRBV19 and J usage is TRBJ2-7; 8 nucleotides match TRBD2. Looked up from germline, CDR1 is LNHDA and CDR2 is SQIVND (reference sequence). CDR3 length equals 15 residues. The V gene end was trimmed by 3 bases and the J gene end by 2 bases; junction bases not matched to a gene: 6. The DNA for the CDR3 is TGTGCCAGTAGTATCGGGGCGGGAGGTGCCTACGAGCAGTACTTC. Translation: CASSIGAGGAYEQYF.

This clone has a handful of counts. The J gene is TRBJ2-5, the V gene TRBV4-1, with 9 bases lining up with TRBD2. This CDR3 has 15 amino acids. Losses at the gene ends were 3 bases for V and 2 bases for J; bases not matched to a gene: 4. Per germline, CDR1 MGHRA and CDR2 YSYEKL. CDR3 amino acids: CASSQSSGAQETQYF. The DNA of the CDR3 is TGCGCCAGCAGCCAGTCTAGCGGGGCACAAGAGACCCAGTACTTC.

The chain links TRBV6-1 to TRBJ1-6, with 8 nucleotides matching TRBD1. Germline loops: CDR1 MNHNS, CDR2 SASEGT. This CDR3 spans 15 amino acids. V trimming: 6 bases; J trimming: 9 bases; junction bases outside the gene matches: 10. DNA for the CDR3: TGTGCCAGCAGCCAGGGGGCGCTTAATGGTTCACCCCTCCACTTT. Translation: CASSQGALNGSPLHF.

This chain uses TRBV19 with TRBJ2-7; TRBD2 agrees at 8 bases. V dropped 5 bases and J dropped 3; count of bases not matched to a gene: 12. CDR1 and CDR2 (germline): LNHDA, SQIVND (reference sequence). The CDR3 spans 16 residues. The CDR3 loop reads CASSAYLERGIYEQYF. CDR3 nucleotides: TGTGCCAGTAGTGCCTACTTGGAGCGGGGGATCTACGAGCAGTACTTC.

This sequence joins TRBV2 and TRBJ2-5; 8 bases match TRBD1. The CDR3 is 16 amino acids. The trim removed 5 bases at V and 0 bases at J, leaving 8 bases unmatched. Germline V gives CDR1 SNHLY, CDR2 FYNNEI. DNA for the CDR3: TGTGCCAGCAGTCTTAGGGGACAGGATAACCAAGAGACCCAGTACTTC. Its translation: CASSLRGQDNQETQYF. Full variable domain (outside the CDR3, taken from reference TRBV2 and TRBJ2-5): EPEVTQTPSHQVTQMGQEVILRCVPISNHLYFYWYRQILGQKVEFLVSFYNNEISEKSEIFDDQFSVERPDGSNFTLKIRSTKLEDSAMYFCASSLRGQDNQETQYFGPGTRLLVL.

The chain has TRBV28 and TRBJ2-3; no reliable D call. The CDR3 is 12 amino acids. Trimming pared 6 bases from V and 4 bases from J, leaving 8 bases between. Germline V lookup: CDR1 MDHEN, CDR2 SYDVKM. CDR3 region: CASRLVADTQYF. The CDR3 DNA sequence: TGTGCCAGCAGACTGGTAGCAGATACGCAGTATTTT.

CDR3 coding DNA: TGTGCCACTACCGACAGGGGGCTAGGGCAGCCCCAGCATTTT. Translation: CATTDRGLGQPQHF. The rearrangement joins TRBV19 to TRBJ1-5; 10 nucleotides line up with TRBD1. The length of the CDR3 is 14 residues. Trimming took 10 bases from V and 7 from J; bases not matched to a gene: 10. The germline V gene encodes CDR1 LNHDA and CDR2 SQIVND (reference sequence).

The sample holds a few counts of this clone. V is TRBV6-1 and J is TRBJ2-7, with a tentative D call TRBD1 (6 bases). There are 14 residues in the CDR3. Trimming stripped 8 bases from V and 1 base from J, with 15 bases between. The V gene's germline CDR1 is MNHNS and CDR2 SASEGT. The CDR3 DNA reads TGTGCCAGCGGTTTTGTCAGGGGATCCTACGAGCAGTACTTC. Residues: CASGFVRGSYEQYF.

V usage is TRBV7-8 and J usage is TRBJ1-5, with D possibly TRBD1 on 6 matching bases. CDR3 length: 15 amino acids. Germline V gives CDR1 SGHVS, CDR2 FQNEAQ. V was clipped by 2 bases and J by 4 bases, with 12 bases between them. This CDR3 is CASSLLDSGNQPQHF. CDR3 nucleotide sequence: TGTGCCAGCAGCTTATTGGACAGCGGTAATCAGCCCCAGCATTTT.

The V and J genes are TRBV27 and TRBJ1-5, with D uncertain. The CDR3 length is 13 residues. Trimming removed 4 bases from V and 7 bases from J, with 11 bases in between. CDR1 MNHEY and CDR2 SMNVEV come from the germline V gene (reference sequence). This CDR3 is CASSSLSWQPQHF. The CDR3 bases are TGTGCCAGCAGTTCCCTTAGTTGGCAGCCCCAGCATTTT.

The chain joins TRBV29-1 to TRBJ1-5, with 8 positions matching TRBD1. V was pared by 5 bases and J by 1 base, with 1 base of the junction left unmatched. Germline V gene data show CDR1 as SQVTM and CDR2 as ANQGSEA. This CDR3 is 13 amino acids long. This CDR3 is CSVRQGSNQPQHF. The CDR3 bases are TGCAGCGTTAGACAGGGGAGCAATCAGCCCCAGCATTTT.

The chain uses TRBV27 and TRBJ2-5, with D uncertain. V was cut by 8 bases and J by 6 bases, with 10 bases left in between. The germline gives CDR1 MNHEY, CDR2 SMNVEV (reference sequence). CDR3 length equals 11 residues. The CDR3 protein is CASGPGKTQYF. CDR3 nucleotide sequence: TGTGCCAGCGGTCCAGGAAAGACCCAGTACTTC.